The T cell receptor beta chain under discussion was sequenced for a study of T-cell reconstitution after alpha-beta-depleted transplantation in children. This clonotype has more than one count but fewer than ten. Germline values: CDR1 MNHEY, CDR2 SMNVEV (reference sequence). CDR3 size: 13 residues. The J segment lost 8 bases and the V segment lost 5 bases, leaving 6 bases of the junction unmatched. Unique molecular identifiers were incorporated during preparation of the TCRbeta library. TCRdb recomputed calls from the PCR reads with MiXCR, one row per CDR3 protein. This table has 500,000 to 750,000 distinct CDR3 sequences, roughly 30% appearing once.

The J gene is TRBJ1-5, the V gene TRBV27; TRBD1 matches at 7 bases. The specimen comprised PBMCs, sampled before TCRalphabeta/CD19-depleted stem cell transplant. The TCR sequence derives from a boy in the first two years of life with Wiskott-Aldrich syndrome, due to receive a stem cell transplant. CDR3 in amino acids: CASSVQGREPQHF. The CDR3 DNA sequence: TGTGCCAGCAGTGTACAGGGGAGGGAGCCCCAGCATTTT.